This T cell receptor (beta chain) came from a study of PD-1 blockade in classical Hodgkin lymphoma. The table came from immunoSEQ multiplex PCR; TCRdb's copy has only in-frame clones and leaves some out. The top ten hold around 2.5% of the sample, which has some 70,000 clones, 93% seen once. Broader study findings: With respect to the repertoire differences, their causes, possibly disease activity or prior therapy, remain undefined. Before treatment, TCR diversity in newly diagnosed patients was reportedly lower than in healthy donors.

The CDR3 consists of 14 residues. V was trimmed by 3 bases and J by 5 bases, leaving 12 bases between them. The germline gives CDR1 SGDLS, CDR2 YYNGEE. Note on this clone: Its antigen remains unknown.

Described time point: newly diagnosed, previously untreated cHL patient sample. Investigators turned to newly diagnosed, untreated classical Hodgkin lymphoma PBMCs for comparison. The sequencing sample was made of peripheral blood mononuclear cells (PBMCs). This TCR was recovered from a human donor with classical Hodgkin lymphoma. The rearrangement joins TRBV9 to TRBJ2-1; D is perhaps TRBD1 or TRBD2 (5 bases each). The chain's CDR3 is CASSEGTFNNEQFF. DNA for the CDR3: TGTGCCAGCAGCGAGGGGACCTTTAACAATGAGCAGTTCTTC. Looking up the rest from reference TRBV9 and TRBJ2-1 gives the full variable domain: DSGVTQTPKHLITATGQRVTLRCSPRSGDLSVYWYQQSLDQGLQFLIQYYNGEERAKGNILERFSAQQFPDLHSELNLSSLELGDSALYFCASSEGTFNNEQFFGPGTRLTVL.